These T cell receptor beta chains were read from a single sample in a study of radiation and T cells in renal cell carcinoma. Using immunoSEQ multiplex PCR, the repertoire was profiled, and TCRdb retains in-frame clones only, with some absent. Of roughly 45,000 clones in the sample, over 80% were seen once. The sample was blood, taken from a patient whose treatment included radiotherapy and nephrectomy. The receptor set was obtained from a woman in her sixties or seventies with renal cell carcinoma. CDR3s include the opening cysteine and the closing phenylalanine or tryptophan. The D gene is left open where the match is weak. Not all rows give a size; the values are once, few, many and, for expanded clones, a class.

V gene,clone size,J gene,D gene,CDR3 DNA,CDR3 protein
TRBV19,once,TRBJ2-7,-,TGTGCCACCTTGGCCCCTCACAGGGGGGGCGAGCAGTACTTC,CATLAPHRGGEQYF
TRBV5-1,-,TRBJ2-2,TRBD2,TGCGCCAGCAGCTTGAATAGCGGGAGAGAGAACACCGGGGAGCTGTTTTTT,CASSLNSGRENTGELFF
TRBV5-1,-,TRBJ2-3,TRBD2,TGCGCCAGCAGCTTGGCCAGTAGCGGGGGGCCTGGGGATACGCAGTATTTT,CASSLASSGGPGDTQYF
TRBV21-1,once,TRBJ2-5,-,TGTGCCAGCAGCGCTCGGGACAGGGCTTTCGAGACCCAGTACTTC,CASSARDRAFETQYF
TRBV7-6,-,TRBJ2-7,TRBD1,TGTGCCAGCAGCCCCAGAAGGACAGGGGGCGAGCAGTACTTC,CASSPRRTGGEQYF
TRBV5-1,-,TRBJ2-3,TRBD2,TGCGCCAGCAGTCTAGCGGGGATTAGCACAGATACGCAGTATTTT,CASSLAGISTDTQYF
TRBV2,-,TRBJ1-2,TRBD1,TGTGCCAGCCCCGAAGGGACAGGTGTTCGTGGCTACACCTTC,CASPEGTGVRGYTF
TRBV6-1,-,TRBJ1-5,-,TGTGCCAGCAGTGAATTGGGATCGGGCAGCAATCAACCCCAGCATTTT,CASSELGSGSNQPQHF
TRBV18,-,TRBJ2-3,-,TGTGCCAGCTCACCAAGGATGGGCGGGTTAGGCGGCACAGATACGCAGTATTTT,CASSPRMGGLGGTDTQYF
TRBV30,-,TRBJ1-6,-,TGTGCCTGGAGCTCCTATAATTCACCCCTCCACTTT,CAWSSYNSPLHF
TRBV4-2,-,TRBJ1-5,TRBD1,TGTGCCAGCAGAGGGACAGCGACACTTGATCAGCCCCAGCATTTT,CASRGTATLDQPQHF
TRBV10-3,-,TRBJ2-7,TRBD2,TGTGCCATCAGGGGGGAGGGGCATTCCTACGAGCAGTACTTC,CAIRGEGHSYEQYF
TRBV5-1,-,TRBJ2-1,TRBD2,TGCGCCAGCAGCTTGCCGACTAGCGGGTACCTTGAGCAGTTCTTC,CASSLPTSGYLEQFF
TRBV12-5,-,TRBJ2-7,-,TGTGCTAGTGGTTTAGGAAACGAGCAGTACTTC,CASGLGNEQYF
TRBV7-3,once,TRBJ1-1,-,TGTGCCAGCACCCTGGGGATGAACACTGAAGCTTTCTTT,CASTLGMNTEAFF
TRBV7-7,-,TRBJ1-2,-,TGTGCCAGCAGCGATGAACAGGGAGGTAAATATGGCTACACCTTC,CASSDEQGGKYGYTF
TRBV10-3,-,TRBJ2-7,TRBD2,TGTGCCATCAGTGATGCGGGAGAATGGCGCTACGAGCAGTACTTC,CAISDAGEWRYEQYF
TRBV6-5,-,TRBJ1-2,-,TGTGCCAGCAGTTACTCGAGGCCACCGCGAGGCTATGGCTACACCTTC,CASSYSRPPRGYGYTF
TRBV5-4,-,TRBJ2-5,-,TGTGCCAGCAGCGCAGGGGCCGAAGAGACCCAGTACTTC,CASSAGAEETQYF
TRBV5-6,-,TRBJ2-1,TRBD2,TGTGCCAGCAGCTTGGGGGCGGGGGTCTCCTACAATGAGCAGTTCTTC,CASSLGAGVSYNEQFF
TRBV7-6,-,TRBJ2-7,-,TGTGCCAGCAGCTTAGCGTCCGGACGGGGCTACGAGCAGTACTTC,CASSLASGRGYEQYF
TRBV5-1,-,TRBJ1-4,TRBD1,TGCGCCAGCAGCGAAGCCCAGGGGGCACCCAGTGAAAAACTGTTTTTT,CASSEAQGAPSEKLFF
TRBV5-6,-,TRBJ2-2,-,TGTGCCAGCAGCTTGGGCGGAACGAACACCGGGGAGCTGTTTTTT,CASSLGGTNTGELFF
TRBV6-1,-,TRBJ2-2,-,TGTGCCAGCAGTGAAGCGGGGCGGACCGGGGAGCTGTTTTTT,CASSEAGRTGELFF
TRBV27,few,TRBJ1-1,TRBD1,TGTGCCAGCAGTAGGACAGGGGCCATGAACACTGAAGCTTTCTTT,CASSRTGAMNTEAFF
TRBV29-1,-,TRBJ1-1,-,TGCAGCGCCTCCGACGCCGACACTGAAGCTTTCTTT,CSASDADTEAFF
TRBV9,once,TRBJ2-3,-,TGTGCCAGCAGCGTAGGTGGGGGCGCCGATACGCAGTATTTT,CASSVGGGADTQYF
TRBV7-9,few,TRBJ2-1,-,TGTGCCAGCAGCTTAGGGGTGGGTGAGCAGTTCTTC,CASSLGVGEQFF
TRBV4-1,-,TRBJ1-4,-,TGCGCCAGCAGCCAATTTGCCACAACTAATGAAAAACTGTTTTTT,CASSQFATTNEKLFF
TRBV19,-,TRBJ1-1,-,TGTGCCAGTAGTATCGGGGTCCTGGAAGCTTTCTTT,CASSIGVLEAFF
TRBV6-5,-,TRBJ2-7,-,TGTGCCAGCAGTAGTAGACTAGTACGATCCCACGAGCAGTACTTC,CASSSRLVRSHEQYF
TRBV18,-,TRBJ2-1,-,TGTGCCAGCTCTCTTCTACAGGGAGGAATGGGCTTAAATGAGCAGTTCTTC,CASSLLQGGMGLNEQFF
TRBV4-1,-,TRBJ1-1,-,TGCGCCAGCAGCCAAGTAGAATCAGGGACCTCGAACACTGAAGCTTTCTTT,CASSQVESGTSNTEAFF
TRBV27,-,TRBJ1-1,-,TGTGCCAGCAGATTTGGGCAGGGCGCTGAAGCTTTCTTT,CASRFGQGAEAFF
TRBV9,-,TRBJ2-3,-,TGTGCCAGCAGCGTAGGTTTGGGATCGGAAACAGATACGCAGTATTTT,CASSVGLGSETDTQYF
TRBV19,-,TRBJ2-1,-,TGTGCCACCGGGACTTCCTCCTACAATGAGCAGTTCTTC,CATGTSSYNEQFF
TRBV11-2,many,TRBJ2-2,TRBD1,TGTGCCAGCAGCTTAGATTGGGACAGAGCGAACACCGGGGAGCTGTTTTTT,CASSLDWDRANTGELFF
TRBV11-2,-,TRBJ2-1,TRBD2,TGTGCCAGCAGCTTAGATGGTGGCGGGGGGGCCCTGAGTGAGCAGTTCTTC,CASSLDGGGGALSEQFF
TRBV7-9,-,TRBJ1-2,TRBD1,TGTGCCAGCAGCAAACAAGGGGGCTCGGATGGCTACACCTTC,CASSKQGGSDGYTF
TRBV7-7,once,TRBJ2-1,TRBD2,TGTGCCAGCAGCTTAATGGCGGGAGAGCTCAATGAGCAGTTCTTC,CASSLMAGELNEQFF
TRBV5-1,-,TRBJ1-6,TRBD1,TGCGCCAGCAGCTTGATAGAGACAGGGAATTCACCCCTCCACTTT,CASSLIETGNSPLHF
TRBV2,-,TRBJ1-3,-,TGTGCCAGCGGGTCCGACCGACTCACCATATATTTT,CASGSDRLTIYF
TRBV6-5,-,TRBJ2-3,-,TGTGCCAGCAGTTCTGGGTACGGCACAGATACGCAGTATTTT,CASSSGYGTDTQYF
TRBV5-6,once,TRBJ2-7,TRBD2,TGTGCCAGCAGCTCGACTAGCTCCTCTTCCTCCTACGAGCAGTACTTC,CASSSTSSSSSYEQYF
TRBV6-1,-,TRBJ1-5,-,TGTGCCAGCAGTGAAATGGCTCAGCCCCAGCATTTT,CASSEMAQPQHF
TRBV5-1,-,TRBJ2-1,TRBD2,TGCGCCAGCAGCTCACTAGCGGGAGGGGCGACCTACAATGAGCAGTTCTTC,CASSSLAGGATYNEQFF
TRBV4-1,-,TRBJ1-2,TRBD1,TGCGCCAGCAGCCAACCGGACAGGGGGTATGGCTACACCTTC,CASSQPDRGYGYTF
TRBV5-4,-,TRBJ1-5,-,TGTGCCAGCAGCTTGGATCCCGGGGAGCCCCAGCATTTT,CASSLDPGEPQHF
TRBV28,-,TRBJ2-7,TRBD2,TGTGCTAGCGGGATTTCCTACGAGCAGTACTTC,CASGISYEQYF
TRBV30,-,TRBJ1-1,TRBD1,TGTGCCTGGAGTGTTAGGGGGCGGACTGAAGCTTTCTTT,CAWSVRGRTEAFF
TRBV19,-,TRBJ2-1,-,TGTGCCAGTAGTATTCGGGCCGCAGGGGATGAGCAGTTCTTC,CASSIRAAGDEQFF
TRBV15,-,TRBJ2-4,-,TGTGCCACCAGCAGAGAGAAGGGGGGCTTCGGCATTCAGTACTTC,CATSREKGGFGIQYF
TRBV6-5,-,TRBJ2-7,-,TGTGCCAGCAGGTACAGTGGGGACGGAACCTACGAGCAGTACTTC,CASRYSGDGTYEQYF
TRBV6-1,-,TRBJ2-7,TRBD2,TGTGCCAGCAGTGCCTGGCGGGAGGGCCTCGATGAGCAGTACTTC,CASSAWREGLDEQYF
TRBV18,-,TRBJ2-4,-,TGTGCCAGCTCACCACCTAATGCAGGGCCTCTAGCCAAAAACATTCAGTACTTC,CASSPPNAGPLAKNIQYF